This T cell receptor (beta chain) derives from a study of neurological immune-mediated disorders. Study-level points and caveats: In HTLV-1-associated myelopathy, TCR clonal expansion was greatest, whereas multiple sclerosis had the least, falling below healthy controls. Private repertoires in all groups were suggested by the finding that expanded clones across subjects shared no CDR3 amino acid sequences.

Every sequencing run generated over 180 million TCR-beta sequences from 15-18 subjects. TCRdb reprocessed the 5' RACE reads with MiXCR, giving one entry per CDR3 protein. The sample lists tens of thousands of distinct CDR3 sequences, less than 5.5% occurring once. This clonotype showed up many times. Its antigen is unknown. The material sequenced was PBMCs. This TCR was recovered from a man aged 25 to 45 with multiple sclerosis.

The CDR3 DNA follows: TGCGCCAGCAGCTCCCCAGAGCCCGGGGAAAAACTGTTTTTT. It translates to CASSSPEPGEKLFF. The V gene is TRBV5-1, the J gene TRBJ1-4; no reliable D call. V dropped 3 bases and J dropped 8 bases, with 14 bases sitting between them. Per the germline V gene, CDR1 is SGHRS and CDR2 is YFSETQ. CDR3 size: 14 residues.